This record covers a single TCR beta chain. This clone's antigen is unknown. No qualities accompany the bases; no much larger clone lies one base away. These data are taken from a study of graft-versus-host responses after intestinal transplantation (dated by TCRdb to 2020 to 2023). Regarding the complete study: Multivisceral, liver-intestinal, or isolated intestinal transplants were received by the recipients. Every recipient was given anti-thymocyte globulin induction, followed by about three years of maintenance tacrolimus and steroids. Graft-versus-host and host-versus-graft alloreactive T cell clones were tracked in the graft, circulation and bone marrow after intestinal transplantation using bulk TCR-beta CDR3 sequencing. Alloreactive clones were identified by sequencing pre-transplant mixed lymphocyte reaction products and comparing them with unstimulated pre-transplant donor and recipient T cells. The cohort enrolled about two dozen intestinal transplant recipients, one of whom was a retransplant, and a few patients without pretransplant specimens were excluded. Donor T cell macrochimerism was defined as a peak of at least 4% donor T cells among recipient peripheral blood mononuclear cells. Samples from a few later patients were sequenced in-house on an Illumina MiSeq with MiXCR processing rather than by the commercial service. Here is what the overall study found, with its caveats: The conclusions were limited by the relatively low number and heterogeneity of the intestinal transplant patients. Patients with donor T cell macrochimerism had high GvH to HvG T cell clonal ratios in their allografts. Early after transplant, declines in HvG clones were associated with peak levels of circulating GvH clones. GvH clones turned up in recipient bone marrow, with some appearing earlier in ileal mucosa or blood, a pattern consistent with an intestinal mucosal origin.

Libraries were constructed by the immunoSEQ multiplex PCR assay. In most patients, genomic DNA was isolated using the Qiagen DNeasy Blood and Tissue Kit and sent frozen to Adaptive Biotechnologies for TCR sequencing. For most patients, genomic DNA was subjected to high-throughput TCR-beta CDR3 sequencing by Adaptive Biotechnologies. For the original study's pipeline: Adaptive's ImmunoSEQ software supplied the TCR sequencing data for around 17 patients, while MiXCR and VDJtools were used to process a few other patients. CD4 versus CD8 sorting errors were corrected by removing sequences found in both subsets at a frequency ratio below 5:1. CDR3 nucleotide sequences shared by donor and recipient were removed because the origin of these sequences could not be assigned. Alloreactive clones required at least 2-fold expansion over unstimulated cells and minimum CFSE-low frequency of 0.002% (template counts) or 0.001% (read counts). Clones were considered mappable if detected in sequenced pre-transplant spleen, lymph node, or MLR CFSE-low populations of the donor or recipient. Cumulative frequency of alloreactive clones was calculated as a percentage of all sequences weighted by copy number. TCRdb mirrors the immuneACCESS table, restricted to in-frame sequences. Some clones are absent from its copies; in checked studies, under half trace to an unresolved V gene, and the reason for the others is unknown. That table furnishes V, J and clone size, whereas the DNA furnished D and trimming. In all, the sample holds 75,000 to 100,000 clones, and approximately 90% of those were seen once. The leading ten clones occupy approximately 0.18% of the sample.

The sample's time point label, decoded: cells obtained before transplantation from donor or recipient. CD3+CD4+ and CD3+CD8+ populations were FACS-sorted from unstimulated pre-transplant donor and recipient cells taken from spleen or lymph nodes. From the cysteine up to the phenylalanine, the CDR3 has a length of 18 residues. The CDR3 DNA has 54 bases and is translated from base 1. The germline V gene encodes CDR1 SGHVS and CDR2 FQNEAQ. V is cut back by 5 bases and J by 2 bases, with 12 bases in the junction unmatched. The chain is assembled from TRBV7-8 and TRBJ1-5; TRBD1 agrees with 10 junctional bases. The source is a human donor who received an intestinal transplant. This material consisted of unstimulated CD4+ T cells sorted from spleen or lymph node cells, taken before intestinal transplant. At the DNA level, the sequence is TGTGCCAGCAGCCAGCCGGGACAGGGGCGGTTGGGCAATCAGCCCCAGCATTTT. Its protein product is CASSQPGQGRLGNQPQHF.